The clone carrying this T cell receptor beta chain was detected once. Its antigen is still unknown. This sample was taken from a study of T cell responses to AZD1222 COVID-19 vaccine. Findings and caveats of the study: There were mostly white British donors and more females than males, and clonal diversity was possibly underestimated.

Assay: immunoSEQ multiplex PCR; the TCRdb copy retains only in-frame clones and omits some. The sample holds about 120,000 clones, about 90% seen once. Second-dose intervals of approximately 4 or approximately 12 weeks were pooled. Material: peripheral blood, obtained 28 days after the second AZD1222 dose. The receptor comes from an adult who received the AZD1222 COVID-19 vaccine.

CDR3 sequence: CASSFLTSGRNTGELFF. CDR3 DNA sequence: TGTGCCAGCAGCTTCCTGACTAGCGGGAGGAACACCGGGGAGCTGTTTTTT. The chain couples TRBV11-2 to TRBJ2-2; 12 nucleotides match TRBD2. Looked up from germline, CDR1 is SGHAT and CDR2 is FQNNGV. The CDR3 contains 17 residues. Unmatched junction bases numbered 3, after V lost 3 bases and J lost 1 base.